This T cell receptor (beta chain) was found in a study of T cell repertoires in urothelial bladder cancer. Whole-study context: Resected lesion stages: three cT0, three cTa, three cT1, three cT2+.

On this clone itself: What it recognizes is unknown.

Regarding the study as a whole: Median infiltrating lymphocyte percentage was about 2% in carcinoma specimens.

Sequencing used immunoSEQ multiplex PCR; TCRdb keeps in-frame clones, though not all of them. This table holds some 6,000 clones, around 75% found once. Material: tumor-infiltrating cells from bladder cancer. The source of this sequence is a human donor with urothelial carcinoma.

CDR3 DNA sequence: TGCAGTGCTAGAGCAGGGGGCCCCCAGTACTTC. Translated: CSARAGGPQYF. V is TRBV20-1 and J is TRBJ2-5; 8 bases agree with TRBD1. Germline CDR1 is DFQATT and CDR2 is SNEGSKA (reference sequence). Unmatched junction bases numbered 1, after V lost 1 base and J lost 9 bases. The CDR3 spans 11 residues.